This entry lists 17 T cell receptor beta chains sequenced from one sample in a study of T cell changes during pregnancy in multiple sclerosis. Clones were sequenced by immunoSEQ multiplex PCR, and TCRdb holds only the in-frame ones, with some missing. The data show tens of thousands of clones, with roughly nine tenths seen just once and approximately 2.8% held by the top ten. Here the sequenced sample was CD8+ T cells from peripheral blood mononuclear cells, taken before pregnancy. The receptors were sampled from a female donor with multiple sclerosis, enrolled in a pregnancy study.

The count of this clone is one. This chain uses TRBV27 with TRBJ2-7, with 12 bases aligning to TRBD2. After removal of 3 bases from V and 9 bases from J, the junction contained 6 bases not matched to a gene. The CDR3 runs to 14 residues. Looked up from germline, CDR1 is MNHEY and CDR2 is SMNVEV (reference sequence). The CDR3 DNA follows: TGTGCCAGCAGTTTTGGACTAGCGGGGCCGTTGCAGTACTTC. This codes for CASSFGLAGPLQYF.

This sequence joins TRBV2 and TRBJ2-7; maybe TRBD1 (6 bases). There are 14 residues in the CDR3. Germline V gives CDR1 SNHLY, CDR2 FYNNEI. Deletions cut 8 bases from V and 4 bases from J, with 18 bases between. This chain's CDR3 is CASGHPGTSYEQYF. The CDR3 DNA reads TGTGCCAGCGGACACCCAGGGACATCTTACGAGCAGTACTTC.

The rearrangement joins TRBV7-9 to TRBJ1-2; a weak D match, TRBD1 (6 bases). There are 18 residues in the CDR3. Germline V CDR1 and CDR2: SEHNR, FQNEAQ (reference sequence). V was clipped by 5 bases and J by 6 bases, with 28 bases between them. CDR3 coding DNA: TGTGCCAGCAGCCCTTTATTCGACAGGAAACCAGAAGTCGATGGCTACACCTTC. This translates into CASSPLFDRKPEVDGYTF.

V is TRBV9 and J is TRBJ2-2, with D unclear. The CDR3 runs 15 residues. Germline lookup yields CDR1 SGDLS and CDR2 YYNGEE. Trimming cost V 0 bases and J 0 bases, with 6 bases left between them. CDR3 DNA sequence: TGTGCCAGCAGCGTAGGGCAGGCGAACACCGGGGAGCTGTTTTTT. Its translation is CASSVGQANTGELFF.

A few counts support this clone. V is TRBV7-9 and J is TRBJ2-7; possible D gene TRBD1, 6 bases. The germline V gene has CDR1 SEHNR and CDR2 FQNEAQ (reference sequence). Trimming took 4 bases from V and 5 from J, leaving 18 bases between them. The length of the CDR3 is 15 residues. The CDR3 DNA reads as TGTGCCAGCAGCTCGCTACAGGGAACGGGAAACGAGCAGTACTTC. Encoded protein: CASSSLQGTGNEQYF.

This sequence joins TRBV27 and TRBJ2-7; possibly TRBD1 for D (5 bases). V was trimmed by 0 bases and J by 3 bases, leaving 6 bases between them. CDR1 and CDR2 (germline): MNHEY, SMNVEV (reference sequence). The CDR3 length is 13 residues. CDR3 bases: TGTGCCAGCAGTTTATCGACAGTCTACGAGCAGTACTTC. It is translated as CASSLSTVYEQYF.

The genes are TRBV6-1 and TRBJ1-1; D is undetermined. The CDR3 length is 15 residues. Trimming shortened V by 0 bases and J by 0 bases, and 8 bases separated the two germline ends. Per the germline V gene, CDR1 is MNHNS and CDR2 is SASEGT. The CDR3 DNA is TGTGCCAGCAGTGAAGCGCGAGGGCTGAACACTGAAGCTTTCTTT. Protein sequence: CASSEARGLNTEAFF.

This chain connects TRBV7-9 to TRBJ1-4; D may be TRBD1 (5 bases). V shed 5 bases and J shed 1 base, with 8 bases lying between them. This CDR3 spans 14 amino acids. Germline assignment: CDR1 SEHNR and CDR2 FQNEAQ (reference sequence). The CDR3 nucleotides read TGTGCCAGCAGCCACGGGGGAACTAATGAAAAACTGTTTTTT. Translating gives CASSHGGTNEKLFF.

The chain joins TRBV9 to TRBJ1-4; 11 nucleotides match TRBD1. Germline V gene lookup returns CDR1 SGDLS and CDR2 YYNGEE. V was pared by 3 bases and J by 5 bases, with 6 bases of the junction left unmatched. This CDR3 has 16 residues. The CDR3 DNA follows: TGTGCCAGCAGCGCCTGGACAGGGGGCGGGAATGAAAAACTGTTTTTT. Translated: CASSAWTGGGNEKLFF. The full variable domain, in which reference TRBV9 and TRBJ1-4 provide the parts outside the CDR3, is DSGVTQTPKHLITATGQRVTLRCSPRSGDLSVYWYQQSLDQGLQFLIQYYNGEERAKGNILERFSAQQFPDLHSELNLSSLELGDSALYFCASSAWTGGGNEKLFFGSGTQLSVL.

The chain employs TRBV4-3 and TRBJ1-2; a possible D gene is TRBD1 (5 bases). Trimming pared 0 bases from V and 3 bases from J, leaving 8 bases between. In germline, CDR1 is LGHNA, CDR2 YSLEER. The CDR3 contains 14 residues. This CDR3 reads CASSQDLGDYGYTF. CDR3 nucleotides: TGCGCCAGCAGCCAAGATCTAGGGGACTATGGCTACACCTTC.

The count of this clone is one. The J gene is TRBJ2-1, the V gene TRBV14; 10 bases are shared with TRBD2. V was clipped by 0 bases and J by 5 bases; unmatched bases: 10. The CDR3 is 18 amino acids. From germline, CDR1 is SGHDN and CDR2 FVKESK. The CDR3 DNA reads TGTGCCAGCAGCCAAGAAGAGATAGCGGGGGGTTTCGACAATGAGCAGTTCTTC. Translating it yields CASSQEEIAGGFDNEQFF.

This chain uses TRBV7-9 with TRBJ1-3; unclear D gene. Trimming removed 4 bases from V and 2 bases from J, with 6 bases in between. Per germline, CDR1 SEHNR and CDR2 FQNEAQ (reference sequence). The CDR3 covers 13 residues. The CDR3 DNA reads as TGTGCCAGCAGCTCCGGTCCTGGAAACACCATATATTTT. The encoded protein is CASSSGPGNTIYF. The variable domain in full, with the rest retrieved from reference TRBV7-9 and TRBJ1-3, is DTGVSQNPRHKITKRGQNVTFRCDPISEHNRLYWYRQTLGQGPEFLTYFQNEAQLEKSRLLSDRFSAERPKGSFSTLEIQRTEQGDSAMYLCASSSGPGNTIYFGEGSWLTVV.

This clone appeared once. The genes are TRBV28 and TRBJ1-2; 8 bases are shared with TRBD1. The CDR3 sequence is 15 residues long. In germline, CDR1 is MDHEN, CDR2 SYDVKM. V was clipped by 5 bases and J by 0 bases; unmatched bases: 5. The CDR3 loop reads CASSALTGANYGYTF. The CDR3 nucleotides read TGTGCCAGCAGTGCTCTGACAGGGGCTAACTATGGCTACACCTTC.

The chain is built from TRBV18 and TRBJ2-5; 9 bases are a match to TRBD2. The germline V gene has CDR1 KGHSH and CDR2 LQKENI. V lost 0 bases to trimming and J lost 2 bases; unmatched junction nucleotides: 1. The CDR3 contains 15 residues. In nucleotides, the CDR3 is TGTGCCAGCTCACCACCTAGCGGGGGACAAGAGACCCAGTACTTC. It yields the protein CASSPPSGGQETQYF.

J is TRBJ2-3 and V is TRBV18; D perhaps matches TRBD2 (7 bases). The V end lost 6 bases, the J end lost 1 base, and 11 bases lay between the germline ends. The CDR3 spans 14 residues. Germline V gene data show CDR1 as KGHSH and CDR2 as LQKENI. CDR3 loop: CASSGGHGTDTQYF. CDR3 DNA sequence: TGTGCCAGCTCCGGGGGGCATGGCACAGATACGCAGTATTTT. The full variable domain, its missing parts supplied by reference TRBV18 and TRBJ2-3, is NAGVMQNPRHLVRRRGQEARLRCSPMKGHSHVYWYRQLPEEGLKFMVYLQKENIIDESGMPKERFSAEFPKEGPSILRIQQVVRGDSAAYFCASSGGHGTDTQYFGPGTRLTVL.

The V and J genes are TRBV9 and TRBJ2-1, with D maybe TRBD2 (5 bases). V lost 0 bases and J 12 bases, leaving 19 bases between the germline ends. This CDR3 is built from 15 residues. Germline CDR1 reads SGDLS; CDR2 reads YYNGEE. The CDR3 nucleotides are TGTGCCAGCAGCGTAGATCTCGGGGAATGGCGTAGGCAGTTCTTC. Its translation: CASSVDLGEWRRQFF. Based on the CDR3 plus reference TRBV9 and TRBJ2-1, the full variable domain is DSGVTQTPKHLITATGQRVTLRCSPRSGDLSVYWYQQSLDQGLQFLIQYYNGEERAKGNILERFSAQQFPDLHSELNLSSLELGDSALYFCASSVDLGEWRRQFFGPGTRLTVL.

CDR3 bases: TGCGCCAGCTCCCCGCTGGGACTACAAGAGACCCAGTACTTC. As protein: CASSPLGLQETQYF. The chain has TRBV4-3 and TRBJ2-5, with 7 bases aligning to TRBD2. Looked up from germline, CDR1 is LGHNA and CDR2 is YSLEER. Trimming took 8 bases from V and 2 from J; bases not matched to a gene: 8. This CDR3 is built from 14 residues.